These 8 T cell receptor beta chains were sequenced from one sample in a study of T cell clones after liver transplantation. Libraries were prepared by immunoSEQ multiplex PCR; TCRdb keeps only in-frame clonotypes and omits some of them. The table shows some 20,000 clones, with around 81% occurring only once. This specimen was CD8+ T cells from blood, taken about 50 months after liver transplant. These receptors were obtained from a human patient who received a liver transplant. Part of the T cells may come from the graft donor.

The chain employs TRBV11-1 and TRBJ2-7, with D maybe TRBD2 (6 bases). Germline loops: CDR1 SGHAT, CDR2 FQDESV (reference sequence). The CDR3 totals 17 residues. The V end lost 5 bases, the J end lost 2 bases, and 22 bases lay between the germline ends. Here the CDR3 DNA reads TGTGCCAGCAGCAGACTTCTCCGGGACTGGAACCCCTACGAGCAGTACTTC. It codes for CASSRLLRDWNPYEQYF.

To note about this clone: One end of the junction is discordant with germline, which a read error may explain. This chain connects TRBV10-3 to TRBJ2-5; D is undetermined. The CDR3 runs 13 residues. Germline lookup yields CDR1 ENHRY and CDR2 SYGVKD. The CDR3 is CAIRDGSQETQYF. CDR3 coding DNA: TGTGCCATCCGTGACGGTTCCCAAGAGACCCAGTACTTC.

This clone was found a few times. CDR3 in DNA: TGTGCCAGTAGTCTGCCCCAGCATTTT. Residues: CASSLPQHF. The chain employs TRBV19 and TRBJ1-5; D gene unclear. V lost 5 bases to trimming and J lost 9 bases, with 2 bases between them. This CDR3 spans 9 amino acids. The germline V gene encodes CDR1 LNHDA and CDR2 SQIVND (reference sequence). Filled out from reference TRBV19 and TRBJ1-5, the complete variable domain reads DGGITQSPKYLFRKEGQNVTLSCEQNLNHDAMYWYRQDPGQGLRLIYYSQIVNDFQKGDIAEGYSVSREKKESFPLTVTSAQKNPTAFYLCASSLPQHFGDGTRLSIL.

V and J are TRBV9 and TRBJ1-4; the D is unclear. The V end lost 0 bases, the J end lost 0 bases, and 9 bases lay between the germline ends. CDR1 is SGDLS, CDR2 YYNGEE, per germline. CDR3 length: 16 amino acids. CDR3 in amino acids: CASSVGGGATNEKLFF. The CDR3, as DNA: TGTGCCAGCAGCGTAGGGGGAGGTGCAACTAATGAAAAACTGTTTTTT.

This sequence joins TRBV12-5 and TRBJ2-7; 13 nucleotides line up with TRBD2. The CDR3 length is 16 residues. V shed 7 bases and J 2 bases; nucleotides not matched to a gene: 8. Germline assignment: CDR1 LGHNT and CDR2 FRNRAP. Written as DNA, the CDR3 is TGTGCTAGTGATAATAAGGGACTAGCGGGACCCTACGAGCAGTACTTC. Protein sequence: CASDNKGLAGPYEQYF.

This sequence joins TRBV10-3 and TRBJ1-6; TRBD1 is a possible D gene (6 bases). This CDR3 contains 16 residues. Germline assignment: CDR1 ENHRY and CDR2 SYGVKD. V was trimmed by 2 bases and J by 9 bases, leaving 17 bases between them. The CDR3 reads CAISEGETTGASPLHF. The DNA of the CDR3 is TGTGCCATCAGTGAGGGGGAGACAACGGGGGCTTCACCCCTCCACTTT.

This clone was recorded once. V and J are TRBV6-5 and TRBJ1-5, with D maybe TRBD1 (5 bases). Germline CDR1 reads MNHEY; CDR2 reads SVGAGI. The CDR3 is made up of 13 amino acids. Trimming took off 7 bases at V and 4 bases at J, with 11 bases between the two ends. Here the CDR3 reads CASKQGGNQPQHF. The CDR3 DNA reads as TGTGCCAGCAAGCAGGGAGGGAATCAGCCCCAGCATTTT.

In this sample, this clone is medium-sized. The CDR3 here is CASLSGGPETQYF. The CDR3 region has the DNA TGTGCCAGCCTCTCGGGGGGGCCAGAGACCCAGTACTTC. V and J are TRBV7-2 and TRBJ2-5; TRBD2 agrees at 8 bases. The V segment lost 8 bases and the J segment 4 bases; nucleotides outside the gene matches: 6. The CDR3 runs 13 residues. CDR1 is SGHTA, CDR2 FQGNSA, per germline.